This T cell receptor beta chain came from a study of regulatory T cells in long-lasting Graves disease. Points from the study as a whole: Persistent Graves' patients possessed reduced TCR diversity relative to recently diagnosed ones.

Indicated time point: persistent/refractory GD, antithyroid drugs over 5 years with positive TRAb. The TCR library was made from RNA that had been extracted from PBMCs in TRIzol. In this sample, this clonotype turned up many times. What it binds is not known. Sequencing libraries for TCR beta were prepared with iRepertoire HTBI primers and Arm-PCR of CDR3 regions. A single record per CDR3 protein comes from TCRdb applying MiXCR to the multiplex PCR reads. The data contain about 470,000 distinct CDR3 sequences, more than 20% of them singletons. The germline V gene has CDR1 LGHDT and CDR2 YNNKEL (reference sequence). V lost 4 bases and J 8 bases, leaving 8 bases between the germline ends. This CDR3 is 12 amino acids long.

The origin of this receptor is a female donor with Graves disease. This rearrangement joins TRBV3-1 to TRBJ1-4, with D unclear. The specimen comprised peripheral blood mononuclear cells (PBMCs), sampled when the disease was refractory, from a patient treated with antithyroid drugs. The CDR3 region has the DNA TGTGCCAGCAGCCTAAAGGGCGAAAAACTGTTTTTT. This encodes CASSLKGEKLFF.